This T cell receptor beta chain derives from a study of molecular identifiers for immune sequencing clone quantification. Study-wide findings and caveats: Highly expanded clone sizes could end up underestimated if a barcode were shared by identical TCR molecules. Spiked Jurkat TCR RNA equivalent to one cell reportedly surfaced among some 1 million naive cells.

Naive CD8 T cells underwent sorting with the CD8+CD4-CCR7+CD45RA+ definition. Concerning this clonotype: Its specificity is unknown.

CDR1 and CDR2 from the germline V gene are MNHEY and SVGEGT. V was trimmed by 5 bases and J by 1 base, leaving 14 bases between them. This CDR3 is 15 amino acids long. Previously reported methods and listed TCR primers produced the bulk TCR libraries. Via MiXCR, TCRdb re-called the PCR reads, giving one row per CDR3 protein. The sample includes 400,000 to 600,000 distinct CDR3 sequences, roughly 25% of them seen just once. The gene calls are TRBV6-2 or TRBV6-3 and TRBJ1-1; no clear D. The sequence was obtained from a human donor in good health. Some libraries in this study had Jurkat cell RNA spiked in. The material sequenced was naive CD8+ T cells from blood, with Jurkat cell RNA spiked in. As for subset: FACS-sorted CD8+CD4-CCR7+CD45RA+ naive T cells. The CDR3 bases are TGTGCCAGCAGTACCCCCCCGATTTCGAACACTGAAGCTTTCTTT. Protein product: CASSTPPISNTEAFF.